The 30 T cell receptor beta chains below all came from one sample that was sequenced in a study of blood T cell repertoires in COVID-19. Assay: immunoSEQ multiplex PCR; the TCRdb copy retains only in-frame clones and omits some. The sample consists of about 140,000 clones, about 84% of them appearing once. Sequencing was done on a sample of peripheral blood. The receptors were sampled from a woman at least 80 years old in a cohort sampled during active or convalescent COVID-19.

This sequence joins TRBV21-1 and TRBJ1-5; the D call TRBD1 from the table was never checked on the DNA. TRBV21-1 is reported as a pseudogene. This CDR3 comprises 15 residues. The CDR3 DNA is TGTGCCAGCAGCAAACCAACAGGGGGCAATCAGCCCCAGCATTTT. Translated, it gives CASSKPTGGNQPQHF.

The chain combines TRBV5-1 with TRBJ1-5, with D unclear. Deletions cut 9 bases from V and 4 bases from J, with 8 bases between. The germline gives CDR1 SGHRS, CDR2 YFSETQ. CDR3 length: 11 amino acids. This chain's CDR3 is CATQVNQPQHF. The CDR3 DNA sequence: TGCGCCACCCAGGTTAATCAGCCCCAGCATTTT.

The chain uses TRBV18 and TRBJ2-7; D remains unclear. V lost 3 bases and J 7 bases, leaving 13 bases between the germline ends. The CDR3 length is 13 residues. Germline V gene lookup returns CDR1 KGHSH and CDR2 LQKENI. The CDR3 DNA reads as TGTGCCAGCTCACCCAACCAGAGGTTGGAGCAGTACGTC. It translates to CASSPNQRLEQYV.

This clone was observed a single time. The chain employs TRBV19 and TRBJ2-2; 14 bases line up with TRBD2. The CDR3 length is 18 residues. From germline, CDR1 is LNHDA and CDR2 SQIVND (reference sequence). V trimming: 4 bases; J trimming: 5 bases; junction bases outside the gene matches: 9. The chain's CDR3 is CASSKGLAGGDPTGELFF. DNA for the CDR3: TGTGCCAGTAGTAAAGGACTAGCGGGGGGCGACCCAACCGGGGAGCTGTTTTTT. The full variable domain, completed using reference TRBV19 and TRBJ2-2, is DGGITQSPKYLFRKEGQNVTLSCEQNLNHDAMYWYRQDPGQGLRLIYYSQIVNDFQKGDIAEGYSVSREKKESFPLTVTSAQKNPTAFYLCASSKGLAGGDPTGELFFGEGSRLTVL.

This rearrangement joins TRBV2 to TRBJ1-2, with 12 bases fitting TRBD1. The CDR3 sequence is 15 residues long. Per the germline V gene, CDR1 is SNHLY and CDR2 is FYNNEI. Germline trimming cut 4 bases from V and 5 bases from J; bases unmatched to any gene: 5. CDR3 in DNA: TGTGCCAGCAGTGGGGACAGGGGGCGATGGTATGGCTACACCTTC. This codes for CASSGDRGRWYGYTF.

DNA for the CDR3: TGTGCCAGCAGCTTGTACGGTAGCACAGATACGCAGTATTTT. As protein: CASSLYGSTDTQYF. The chain employs TRBV5-8 and TRBJ2-3; D unclear. Deletions cut 1 base from V and 0 bases from J, with 6 bases between. CDR3 size: 14 residues. The germline V gene has CDR1 SGHTS and CDR2 YDEGEE.

The chain is built from TRBV15 and TRBJ1-2, with a weak D call TRBD1 (5 bases). With 0 bases removed from V and 2 bases from J, the gap between germline ends came to 13 bases. Germline loops: CDR1 LNHNV, CDR2 YYDKDF (reference sequence). This CDR3 has 16 residues. The CDR3 DNA reads TGTGCCACCAGCAGAGATGGGGGGGTGGTCAACTATGGCTACACCTTC. Its protein product is CATSRDGGVVNYGYTF.

This chain connects TRBV7-3 to TRBJ2-1; TRBD2 matches at 8 bases. V was clipped by 5 bases and J by 0 bases; unmatched bases: 3. This CDR3 is 15 amino acids long. Germline CDR1 is SGHTA and CDR2 is FQGTGA. The CDR3 nucleotides are TGTGCCAGCAGCATTACTAGCGGCTCCTACAATGAGCAGTTCTTC. Its protein product is CASSITSGSYNEQFF.

The chain joins TRBV19 to TRBJ2-1; TRBD2 matches 9 bases. V shed 8 bases, J shed 4 bases, and the junction held 6 bases outside the gene matches. The CDR3 totals 14 residues. CDR1 LNHDA and CDR2 SQIVND come from the germline V gene (reference sequence). The CDR3 reads CASRSGGPYNEQFF. Here the CDR3 DNA reads TGTGCCAGTCGGAGCGGGGGGCCTTACAATGAGCAGTTCTTC.

This clone was seen once. V is TRBV9 and J is TRBJ2-2; no clear D. V dropped 4 bases and J dropped 0 bases, with 10 bases sitting between them. The CDR3 runs to 15 residues. CDR1 is SGDLS, CDR2 YYNGEE, per germline. For the CDR3, the DNA is TGTGCCAGCAGCCCGACATCCGCGAACACCGGGGAGCTGTTTTTT. The encoded protein is CASSPTSANTGELFF. Together with reference TRBV9 and TRBJ2-2, the CDR3 gives the full variable domain: DSGVTQTPKHLITATGQRVTLRCSPRSGDLSVYWYQQSLDQGLQFLIQYYNGEERAKGNILERFSAQQFPDLHSELNLSSLELGDSALYFCASSPTSANTGELFFGEGSRLTVL.

This chain uses TRBV7-8 with TRBJ2-5; TRBD1 agrees at 7 bases. Trimming took 1 base from V and 2 from J; bases not matched to a gene: 7. This CDR3 comprises 16 residues. Looked up from germline, CDR1 is SGHVS and CDR2 is FQNEAQ. The CDR3 nucleotides read TGTGCCAGCAGCTTAGGGGGGTACAGGGGTCAAGAGACCCAGTACTTC. Protein product: CASSLGGYRGQETQYF.

This sequence joins TRBV7-9 and TRBJ2-2; TRBD1 is a possible D gene (5 bases). The CDR3 runs to 13 residues. V lost 5 bases and J 10 bases, leaving 14 bases between the germline ends. Germline-derived CDR1 and CDR2 are SEHNR and FQNEAQ (reference sequence). The CDR3 DNA follows: TGTGCCAGCAGCAGACTGTCACAGGAGGAGCTGTTTTTT. Its protein is CASSRLSQEELFF.

The V call is TRBV5-1, the J call TRBJ1-1; the D is unclear. V lost 1 base to trimming and J lost 0 bases, with 13 bases between them. The CDR3 is 16 amino acids. Germline V CDR1 and CDR2: SGHRS, YFSETQ. The CDR3 DNA reads as TGCGCCAGCAGCTTGTTAGGCGGGCTGCTGAACACTGAAGCTTTCTTT. Protein sequence: CASSLLGGLLNTEAFF.

The J gene is TRBJ2-7, the V gene TRBV6-5; TRBD1 might be the D (6 bases). The germline V gene has CDR1 MNHEY and CDR2 SVGAGI. The CDR3 consists of 14 residues. V lost 5 bases, J lost 4 bases, and 15 bases lay in between. CDR3 sequence: CASSPGPGQYEQYV. Here the CDR3 DNA reads TGTGCCAGCAGTCCGGGCCCCGGACAGTACGAGCAGTACGTC.

This clone was recorded once. The J gene is TRBJ1-6, the V gene TRBV28, with 7 positions matching TRBD1. The V gene's germline CDR1 is MDHEN and CDR2 SYDVKM. The junction had 14 bases not matched to a gene; V was cut back by 6 bases and J by 15 bases. The CDR3 length is 14 residues. The CDR3 region is CASRLRDSILSLHF. The CDR3 region has the DNA TGTGCCAGCAGACTCCGGGACAGCATTCTTAGCCTCCACTTT.

This sequence joins TRBV10-2 and TRBJ1-6; no firm D call. Trimming removed 2 bases from V and 8 bases from J, with 4 bases in between. CDR1 is WSHSY and CDR2 is SAAADI in the germline V gene. The CDR3 sequence is 12 residues long. In DNA form, the CDR3 reads TGCGCCAGCAGTGAGGGCTATTCACCCCTCCACTTT. Amino acid sequence: CASSEGYSPLHF.

This chain joins TRBV6-5 and TRBJ1-6; a weak D match, TRBD1 (6 bases). This CDR3 has 14 amino acids. The germline gives CDR1 MNHEY, CDR2 SVGAGI. Trimming pared 9 bases from V and 7 bases from J, leaving 16 bases between. The CDR3 sequence: CASRRGGRNSPLHF. In DNA form, the CDR3 reads TGTGCCAGTCGACGGGGGGGGCGGAATTCACCCCTCCACTTT.

This clone has a single count. V gene TRBV5-1 combines with J gene TRBJ2-7; 11 bases match TRBD1. CDR3 size: 17 residues. Germline CDR1 SGHRS, CDR2 YFSETQ. Trimming removed 5 bases from V and 4 bases from J; junction bases left unmatched: 14. For the CDR3, the DNA is TGCGCCAGCAGTCTCCCGGAGGACGGGACAGGGGGTTACGAGCAGTACGTC. Translated: CASSLPEDGTGGYEQYV.

This clone was found a few times. In nucleotides, the CDR3 is TGCGCCAGCAGCTTGGCCCTACAGGGGAGGAGAAACACCATATATTTT. Its translation is CASSLALQGRRNTIYF. The chain has TRBV5-1 and TRBJ1-3; 7 bases line up with TRBD1. Trimming at V came to 0 bases and at J to 5 bases, leaving 8 bases not matched to a gene. The germline gives CDR1 SGHRS, CDR2 YFSETQ. The CDR3 is 16 residues long.

The chain has TRBV7-6 and TRBJ1-4; D is ambiguous. Germline CDR1 SGHVS, CDR2 FNYEAQ. V gave up 4 bases and J gave up 4 bases, with 13 bases separating them. The length of the CDR3 is 15 residues. CDR3 residues: CASSSSVLGNEKLFF. The CDR3 bases are TGTGCCAGCAGCTCGTCAGTTCTTGGTAATGAAAAACTGTTTTTT. Full variable domain (remainder filled in from reference TRBV7-6 and TRBJ1-4): GAGVSQSPRYKVTKRGQDVALRCDPISGHVSLYWYRQALGQGPEFLTYFNYEAQQDKSGLPNDRFSAERPEGSISTLTIQRTEQRDSAMYRCASSSSVLGNEKLFFGSGTQLSVL.

This clone was seen once. The chain has TRBV27 and TRBJ1-2, with D possibly being TRBD1 (6 bases). The germline V gene has CDR1 MNHEY and CDR2 SMNVEV (reference sequence). The CDR3 runs to 13 residues. Between the trimmed V and J ends, which lost 4 bases and 2 bases, there was a span of 8 bases. In DNA form, the CDR3 reads TGTGCCAGCAGTTCTACAGGGAACTATGGCTACACCTTC. Translated: CASSSTGNYGYTF.

Worth noting for this clone: Sequence at one end of the junction differs from germline and may be a read error. The chain is built from TRBV19 and TRBJ2-2; D ambiguous. The CDR3 loop spans 14 amino acids. From germline, CDR1 is LNHDA and CDR2 SQIVND (reference sequence). The CDR3 region has the DNA TGTGCCAGTAGGCTGGCCCCGAACATCGGGGAGCTGTTTTTT. It translates to CASRLAPNIGELFF.

In its sample, this clone was seen a few times. The chain has TRBV11-1 and TRBJ1-2; TRBD1 might be the D (5 bases). In germline, CDR1 is SGHAT, CDR2 FQDESV (reference sequence). CDR3 length: 13 residues. Trimming removed 4 bases from V and 5 bases from J, with 11 bases in between. CDR3 sequence (DNA): TGTGCCAGCAGCTCCAGGGTGGGGTATGGCTACACCTTC. Translation gives CASSSRVGYGYTF. Filled out from reference TRBV11-1 and TRBJ1-2, the complete variable domain reads EAEVAQSPRYKITEKSQAVAFWCDPISGHATLYWYRQILGQGPELLVQFQDESVVDDSQLPKDRFSAERLKGVDSTLKIQPAELGDSAMYLCASSSRVGYGYTFGSGTRLTVV.

This chain links TRBV4-1 with TRBJ1-3; D gene ambiguous. V lost 4 bases to trimming and J lost 3 bases, with 16 bases between them. This CDR3 comprises 16 residues. Per germline, CDR1 MGHRA and CDR2 YSYEKL. The CDR3 sequence is CASSPGPVPFGNTIYF. The CDR3 nucleotides are TGCGCCAGCAGCCCAGGCCCAGTACCCTTTGGAAACACCATATATTTT.

J is TRBJ2-5 and V is TRBV5-1; D ambiguous. There are 15 residues in the CDR3. Per the germline V gene, CDR1 is SGHRS and CDR2 is YFSETQ. Trimming cost V 0 bases and J 3 bases, with 12 bases left between them. CDR3 nucleotides: TGCGCCAGCAGCTTGGTCCTCCCGGGTGAAGAGACCCAGTACTTC. Amino acid sequence: CASSLVLPGEETQYF.

The chain carries TRBV4-1 and TRBJ2-5; 10 positions agree with TRBD2. Germline CDR1 reads MGHRA; CDR2 reads YSYEKL. The CDR3 is 16 residues long. V was clipped by 2 bases and J by 5 bases; unmatched bases: 8. CDR3 loop: CASSQRGLAALETQYF. The CDR3 DNA is TGCGCCAGCAGCCAACGAGGACTAGCGGCACTGGAGACCCAGTACTTC.

The chain couples TRBV7-9 to TRBJ1-2; 11 nucleotides line up with TRBD1. The ends lost 5 bases at V and 5 bases at J; junction bases unmatched: 7. The CDR3 is 15 amino acids. Germline V gene lookup returns CDR1 SEHNR and CDR2 FQNEAQ (reference sequence). The CDR3 DNA follows: TGTGCCAGCAGCGGACGCCGGGACAGGGGGTATGGCTACACCTTC. Amino acids: CASSGRRDRGYGYTF.

This sequence joins TRBV24-1 and TRBJ1-1, with 8 bases matching TRBD1. Germline V gives CDR1 KGHDR, CDR2 SFDVKD. Trimming took 4 bases from V and 1 from J; bases not matched to a gene: 7. The CDR3 contains 16 residues. The CDR3 sequence: CATSEPRQGRNTEAFF. The CDR3 bases are TGTGCCACCAGTGAGCCAAGACAGGGGCGGAACACTGAAGCTTTCTTT.

The chain joins TRBV5-1 to TRBJ1-2, with 7 nucleotides matching TRBD1. The length of the CDR3 is 15 residues. With 1 base clipped from V and 6 bases from J, the junction kept 9 bases outside the gene matches. Germline CDR1 SGHRS, CDR2 YFSETQ. The CDR3 spells CASSLTSRQGDGYTF. The CDR3 coding sequence is TGCGCCAGCAGCTTGACCTCTCGGCAGGGGGATGGCTACACCTTC.

The chain's CDR3 is CAWSVLPTPVEETQYF. The CDR3 coding sequence is TGTGCCTGGAGTGTTCTCCCCACTCCGGTGGAGGAGACCCAGTACTTC. This sequence joins TRBV30 and TRBJ2-5; no firm D call. Trimming took 0 bases from V and 5 from J, leaving 19 bases between them. This CDR3 is 16 amino acids long. Germline CDR1 and CDR2: GTSNPN and SVGIG (reference sequence). The whole variable domain, filled in from reference TRBV30 and TRBJ2-5, reads SQTIHQWPATLVQPVGSPLSLECTVEGTSNPNLYWYRQAAGRGLQLLFYSVGIGQISSEVPQNLSASRPQDRQFILSSKKLLLSDSGFYLCAWSVLPTPVEETQYFGPGTRLLVL.